The rows below give T cell receptor beta chains drawn from one sample of a study of T cells in Graves' hyperthyroidism and ophthalmopathy. TCRdb re-called the multiplex PCR reads with MiXCR, one entry per CDR3 protein. The sample contains hundreds of thousands of distinct CDR3 sequences, about a sixth of which appear only once. The sequencing input was blood. These receptors were taken from a woman aged 18-29 years with Graves' hyperthyroidism. Each CDR3 is given with its conserved first and last residue. The D gene is left open where the match is weak. Size tells how often a clone was seen (once, few, many) or the class of an expanded clone, and some rows leave it out.

clone size	V gene	D gene	J gene	CDR3 DNA	CDR3 protein
.	TRBV27	TRBD1	TRBJ1-6	TGTGCCAGCAGATCTCCGGACAGGGGTAATAATTCACCCCTCCACTTT	CASRSPDRGNNSPLHF
many	TRBV5-1	.	TRBJ1-1	TGCGCCAGCAGCTTGACAGGTCTTGCTGAAGCTTTCTTT	CASSLTGLAEAFF
many	TRBV6-1	.	TRBJ1-4	TGTGCCAGCAGTGATCCTAGTGCCGCAACTAATGAAAAACTGTTTTTT	CASSDPSAATNEKLFF
many	TRBV5-1	TRBD1	TRBJ1-4	TGCGCCAGCAGCCGGTCGGACAGGGTATGGAATGAAAAACTGTTTTTT	CASSRSDRVWNEKLFF
many	TRBV7-3	TRBD1	TRBJ1-3	TGTGCCAGCAGCTTAAATCCAGGACAGGACTCTGGAAACACCATATATTTT	CASSLNPGQDSGNTIYF
few	TRBV29-1	.	TRBJ1-3	TGCAGCGTTGAAACGGCCAACACCATATATTTT	CSVETANTIYF
.	TRBV5-1	.	TRBJ2-1	TGCGCCAGCAGCTCCACTGACCAGTGGCCCTACAATGAGCAGTTCTTC	CASSSTDQWPYNEQFF
few	TRBV9	.	TRBJ1-2	TGTGCCAGCAGCGTAGTTCAGGGATTGGATGGCTACACCTTC	CASSVVQGLDGYTF
many	TRBV20-1	.	TRBJ1-2	TGCAGTGCTAGACCAGGGAACACTAACTATGGCTACACCTTC	CSARPGNTNYGYTF
many	TRBV12-3/TRBV12-4	.	TRBJ2-1	TGTGCCAGCAGTTTCTTTTTAGCGAACGACCACAATGAGCAGTTCTTC	CASSFFLANDHNEQFF
many	TRBV7-2	.	TRBJ2-7	TGTGCCAGCAGCTTAGTACGGGAGAAGGTCCACGAGCAGTACTTC	CASSLVREKVHEQYF
few	TRBV6-1	TRBD2	TRBJ2-1	TGTGCCAGCAGTCATGGACTAGCGGGAGGAACTCCTGGCTACAATGAGCAGTTCTTC	CASSHGLAGGTPGYNEQFF
many	TRBV2	.	TRBJ2-1	TGTGCCAGCAGTGACCAGGGGATCAATGAGCAGTTCTTC	CASSDQGINEQFF
.	TRBV20-1	.	TRBJ1-1	TGCAGTGCTAGAGTGGACCCGACGAACACTGAAGCTTTCTTT	CSARVDPTNTEAFF
.	TRBV11-2	.	TRBJ2-5	TGTGCCAGCAGCTTAGAACTCACAGTTCAGTACCAAGAGACCCAGTACTTC	CASSLELTVQYQETQYF
many	TRBV11-2	.	TRBJ2-5	TGTGCCAGCAGCCCCTCCCTGGGGTCAGCTCAAGAGACCCAGTACTTC	CASSPSLGSAQETQYF
few	TRBV9	TRBD2	TRBJ2-1	TGTGCCAGCAGCGTAGACAATGGGTTGGGACTAGCGGGACGCAATGAGCAGTTCTTC	CASSVDNGLGLAGRNEQFF
.	TRBV11-2	TRBD2	TRBJ2-1	TGTGCCAGCAGCTCCCGAGCGGGAGGGCCGAGTGAGCAGTTCTTC	CASSSRAGGPSEQFF
many	TRBV9	.	TRBJ2-1	TGTGCCAGCAGCGTACGGTTCGAGGACAATGAGCAGTTCTTC	CASSVRFEDNEQFF
many	TRBV7-9	.	TRBJ2-1	TGTGCCAGCAGCCCGACTTGGCAGGATGAGCAGTTCTTC	CASSPTWQDEQFF
few	TRBV28	.	TRBJ2-6	TGTGCCAGCCTAAGTCATCAGGCTGGGGCCAACGTCCTGACTTTC	CASLSHQAGANVLTF
.	TRBV7-9	.	TRBJ1-1	TGTGCCAGCAGCTTAACTAAAGACCAGCATCCTGAAGCTTTCTTT	CASSLTKDQHPEAFF
once	TRBV7-8	.	TRBJ2-7	TGTGCCAGCAGCTTCAACAGGGTCCCCTACGAGCAGTACTTC	CASSFNRVPYEQYF
many	TRBV6-1	.	TRBJ2-7	TGTGCCAGTTCCGAATCAACAGGGTCCCCCTACGAGCAGTACTTC	CASSESTGSPYEQYF
many	TRBV3-1	TRBD1	TRBJ1-5	TGTGCCAGCAGCCAAAGTAAAAGAGACAGGGGTTTTACGCGTCAGCCCCAGCATTTT	CASSQSKRDRGFTRQPQHF
.	TRBV20-1	.	TRBJ1-5	TGCAGTGCCCCGTTAGGTCAGCCCCAGCATTTT	CSAPLGQPQHF
many	TRBV6-1	TRBD1	TRBJ2-7	TGTGCCAGCAGTCCCTGGACAGGTGGCGAGCAGTACTTC	CASSPWTGGEQYF
.	TRBV10-3	.	TRBJ2-5	TGTGCCATCAGTGAGGAAGCAGGATTGAGAGAACAGTACTTC	CAISEEAGLREQYF
many	TRBV18	.	TRBJ1-4	TGTGCCAGCTCACCTTCGTCGGTTAATGAAAAACTGTTTTTT	CASSPSSVNEKLFF
many	TRBV20-1	TRBD2	TRBJ2-5	TGCAGTGCTAGACCCCTGGCGGGAGATGGTGAGACCCAGTACTTC	CSARPLAGDGETQYF
.	TRBV2	.	TRBJ2-5	TGTGCCAGCCTCCCTTTAGCGGAGACCCAGTACTTC	CASLPLAETQYF
many	TRBV20-1	.	TRBJ2-1	TGCAGTGCTAGACGGGTTACCTACAATGAGCAGTTCTTC	CSARRVTYNEQFF
.	TRBV7-9	.	TRBJ2-7	TGTGCCAGCAGCGGGGGGGGGGCGGATGAGCAGTACTTC	CASSGGGADEQYF
many	TRBV5-6	TRBD2	TRBJ2-1	TGTGCCAGCAGCTTACTAGCGGGAGGGTCCAACAATGAGCAGTTCTTC	CASSLLAGGSNNEQFF
.	TRBV27	TRBD2	TRBJ2-7	TGTGCCAGCAGTTCCGGACTAGCGGGGGGACCCTACGAGCAGTACTTC	CASSSGLAGGPYEQYF
many	TRBV3-1	TRBD1	TRBJ2-7	TGTGCCAGCAGCCAAGGCGGACAGGCGAACTACGAGCAGTACTTC	CASSQGGQANYEQYF
many	TRBV20-1	.	TRBJ1-5	TGCAGTGCAAGACAGTTTAGCAATCAGCCCCAGCATTTT	CSARQFSNQPQHF
.	TRBV20-1	.	TRBJ2-3	TGCAGTGCTAGTGTCAGGGATGGCTCGGGCGATACGCAGTATTTT	CSASVRDGSGDTQYF
many	TRBV20-1	.	TRBJ2-3	TGCAGTGCTTATGGGACTTTCTCACCTGATACGCAGTATTTT	CSAYGTFSPDTQYF
.	TRBV28	.	TRBJ2-7	TGTGCCAGCAGTTTAACCGGGTTCAACATCGAGCAGTACTTC	CASSLTGFNIEQYF
.	TRBV20-1	.	TRBJ1-4	TGCAGTGCCACTCAAGCGGGTGAAAAACTGTTTTTT	CSATQAGEKLFF
many	TRBV28	.	TRBJ2-1	TGTGCCAGCGGGGAATCGGTTGGAGGGCAGTTCTTC	CASGESVGGQFF
many	TRBV18	.	TRBJ2-3	TGTGCCAGCTCACCCACGTATACGCAGTATTTT	CASSPTYTQYF
.	TRBV6-2/TRBV6-3	.	TRBJ2-3	TGTGCCAGCAGCTTCGACAGAGATACGCAGTATTTT	CASSFDRDTQYF
many	TRBV29-1	TRBD1	TRBJ1-2	TGCAGCGTCGTGGGGCAGACAGGGGCGACAGCTAACTATGGCTACACCTTC	CSVVGQTGATANYGYTF
once	TRBV20-1	TRBD2	TRBJ2-7	TGCAGTGCTAGTCGCCGACGGGAGGGTGGGATTTCCCACGAGCAGTACTTC	CSASRRREGGISHEQYF
many	TRBV29-1	.	TRBJ2-1	TGCAGCGTTGAAAGGGGGAGCTCCTACAATGAGCAGTTCTTC	CSVERGSSYNEQFF
few	TRBV6-1	TRBD1	TRBJ2-3	TGTGCCAGCCGAGGACAGGGCAGCGATACGCAGTATTTT	CASRGQGSDTQYF
few	TRBV20-1	TRBD2	TRBJ2-1	TGCAGTGCTAGAATACTAGCGGGAGGGCCGAGGAATGAGCAGTTCTTC	CSARILAGGPRNEQFF
many	TRBV4-2	TRBD2	TRBJ2-7	TGTGCCAGCAGCCAAGAAATAGCGGGAGCCTACGAGCAGTACTTC	CASSQEIAGAYEQYF
many	TRBV2	TRBD1	TRBJ1-1	TGTGCCAGCAGTCTTCAGGGGGCTGAAGCTTTCTTT	CASSLQGAEAFF
many	TRBV6-5	.	TRBJ2-7	TGTGCCAGCAGTTACTCTTTTGGCGGACCCCTACTACGCGAGCAGTACTTC	CASSYSFGGPLLREQYF
many	TRBV6-1	TRBD1	TRBJ1-4	TGTGCCAGCAGTGGAGGACAGGGGCCTGAAAAACTGTTTTTT	CASSGGQGPEKLFF
.	TRBV7-2	.	TRBJ2-4	TGTGCCGGCAGCTTAGCGATGGGCGGTGGCATTCAGTACTTC	CAGSLAMGGGIQYF
.	TRBV20-1	TRBD2	TRBJ2-3	TGCAGTGCTCCCCGGGTAGCGGGGGGCGCAGATACGCAGTATTTT	CSAPRVAGGADTQYF
many	TRBV14	TRBD2	TRBJ2-7	TGTGCCAGCAGCCAAGAACCGGGACTAGCAGGCGAGCAGTACTTC	CASSQEPGLAGEQYF
many	TRBV2	TRBD1	TRBJ1-6	TGTGCCAGCACTCCTCCCGTCCGAGACAGGGTGGGATCACCCCTCCACTTT	CASTPPVRDRVGSPLHF
few	TRBV4-3	.	TRBJ1-1	TGCGCCAGCAGCCAAGGTGGGAAAACTTTCTTT	CASSQGGKTFF
many	TRBV7-2	.	TRBJ2-7	TGTGCCAGCAGCCATCTGAGGAACTCCTACGAGCAGTACTTC	CASSHLRNSYEQYF